Shown below are 30 T cell receptor beta chains from a single sample sequenced in a study of blood T cell repertoires in COVID-19. Produced via immunoSEQ multiplex PCR; TCRdb's table is partial and in-frame only. In the table there are about 60,000 clones, roughly 71% of which are singletons. The specimen was peripheral blood. The receptors come from a human donor in a cohort sampled during active COVID-19.

CDR3 DNA sequence: TGCGCCAGCAGCTTGGCCGGGACAGGGACAGCTAACTATGGCTACACCTTC. It specifies CASSLAGTGTANYGYTF. This chain connects TRBV5-1 to TRBJ1-2, with TRBD1 matching 9 bases. This CDR3 has 17 amino acids. The trim removed 0 bases at V and 0 bases at J, leaving 6 bases unmatched. Germline V gene data show CDR1 as SGHRS and CDR2 as YFSETQ. Based on the CDR3 plus reference TRBV5-1 and TRBJ1-2, the full variable domain is KAGVTQTPRYLIKTRGQQVTLSCSPISGHRSVSWYQQTPGQGLQFLFEYFSETQRNKGNFPGRFSGRQFSNSRSEMNVSTLELGDSALYLCASSLAGTGTANYGYTFGSGTRLTVV.

V usage is TRBV6-4 and J usage is TRBJ1-1, with D perhaps TRBD1 (6 bases). Germline CDR1 and CDR2: MRHNA and SNTAGT. The CDR3 length is 14 residues. V was cut by 0 bases and J by 5 bases, with 10 bases left in between. CDR3 in DNA: TGTGCCAGCAGTGACTCGAGCAGGGGTACTGAAGCTTTCTTT. As protein: CASSDSSRGTEAFF.

The rearrangement uses TRBV7-8 and TRBJ1-5, with D possibly TRBD1 on 5 matching bases. Germline CDR1 reads SGHVS; CDR2 reads FQNEAQ. Trimming pared 2 bases from V and 6 bases from J, leaving 14 bases between. The CDR3 runs to 15 residues. The CDR3, as DNA: TGTGCCAGCAGCTTACGATACGGGGGAACTCAGCCCCAGCATTTT. It is translated as CASSLRYGGTQPQHF.

The V and J genes are TRBV20-1 and TRBJ1-3; 8 nucleotides align to TRBD1. Germline loops: CDR1 DFQATT, CDR2 SNEGSKA (reference sequence). The CDR3 loop spans 11 amino acids. CDR3 in DNA: TGCCAGGGGGCAGCTGGAAACACCATATATTTT. This translates into CQGAAGNTIYF.

The chain has TRBV7-2 and TRBJ1-3; the match to TRBD1 covers 9 bases. Losses at the gene ends were 5 bases for V and 3 bases for J; bases not matched to a gene: 2. The CDR3 is made up of 14 amino acids. Looked up from germline, CDR1 is SGHTA and CDR2 is FQGNSA. CDR3 amino acids: CASSRTGDGNTIYF. CDR3 sequence (DNA): TGTGCCAGCAGCCGGACAGGGGATGGAAACACCATATATTTT.

This sequence joins TRBV9 and TRBJ2-5, with TRBD2 as a possible D gene (6 bases). The CDR3 runs to 15 residues. The V gene lost 0 bases and the J gene lost 5 bases, with 14 bases spanning the gap. Germline V gene sequence: CDR1 SGDLS, CDR2 YYNGEE. CDR3 residues: CASSVGGTRAETQYF. CDR3 nucleotide sequence: TGTGCCAGCAGCGTAGGTGGGACTCGGGCCGAGACCCAGTACTTC.

V usage is TRBV29-1 and J usage is TRBJ2-7; 12 nucleotides match TRBD1. The germline V gene encodes CDR1 SQVTM and CDR2 ANQGSEA. This CDR3 region has 14 residues. V shed 7 bases, J shed 6 bases, and the junction held 10 bases outside the gene matches. This CDR3 reads CSAASGTGGLEQYF. The CDR3 DNA reads as TGCAGCGCCGCAAGCGGGACAGGGGGCCTCGAGCAGTACTTC.

The chain recombines TRBV12-3 or TRBV12-4 with TRBJ2-1; D unresolved. The CDR3 contains 11 residues. The V gene lost 0 bases and the J gene lost 12 bases, with 6 bases spanning the gap. The CDR3 DNA reads TGTGCCAGCAGTTTAGCGACATCGCAGTTCTTC. Amino acids: CASSLATSQFF.

V is TRBV18 and J is TRBJ2-3; possible D gene TRBD2, 5 bases. Germline V gene data show CDR1 as KGHSH and CDR2 as LQKENI. The CDR3 runs to 14 residues. V lost 5 bases, J lost 1 base, and 10 bases lay in between. The CDR3 DNA follows: TGTGCCAGCTCAGAGGGAGTCGGCACAGATACGCAGTATTTT. This encodes CASSEGVGTDTQYF.

The rearrangement uses TRBV4-1 and TRBJ2-1; 7 bases fit TRBD2. This CDR3 comprises 15 residues. Germline CDR1 is MGHRA and CDR2 is YSYEKL. V was pared by 3 bases and J by 3 bases, with 5 bases of the junction left unmatched. CDR3 DNA sequence: TGCGCCAGCAGCCAGGGCGGACTAGTCTACAATGAGCAGTTCTTC. Protein product: CASSQGGLVYNEQFF.

This clone has a single count. The chain uses TRBV6-6 and TRBJ2-7; 8 bases line up with TRBD1. CDR3 length: 12 amino acids. The germline CDR1 and CDR2 sequences are MNHNY and SVGAGI (reference sequence). Unmatched junction bases numbered 6, after V lost 6 bases and J lost 8 bases. The CDR3: CASSRRQGQQYF. In DNA form, the CDR3 reads TGTGCCAGCAGCCGTCGACAGGGGCAGCAGTACTTC.

The J gene is TRBJ2-2, the V gene TRBV18; D is perhaps TRBD1 (5 bases). V was pared by 6 bases and J by 3 bases, with 17 bases between. CDR1 KGHSH and CDR2 LQKENI come from the germline V gene. This CDR3 spans 16 amino acids. The CDR3 protein is CASSTAGPAHTGELFF. The DNA for the CDR3 is TGTGCCAGCTCCACGGCAGGGCCGGCTCACACCGGGGAGCTGTTTTTT.

J is TRBJ1-1 and V is TRBV5-1; maybe TRBD1 (5 bases). Trimming removed 4 bases at V and 6 bases at J, with 16 bases between. The germline V gene has CDR1 SGHRS and CDR2 YFSETQ. The CDR3 totals 14 residues. CDR3 sequence reads: CASSEGLPGSEAFF. The CDR3 coding sequence is TGCGCCAGCAGCGAGGGACTCCCCGGCTCTGAAGCTTTCTTT.

V and J are TRBV12-3 or TRBV12-4 and TRBJ2-7; possibly TRBD1 for D (6 bases). With 3 bases removed from V and 6 bases from J, the gap between germline ends came to 12 bases. The CDR3 totals 13 residues. For the CDR3, the DNA is TGTGCCAGCAGTTTCTCGAAGGGGGTCGAGCAGTACTTC. It encodes CASSFSKGVEQYF.

This clone was recorded only once. J is TRBJ2-6 and V is TRBV4-3; D ambiguous. The V and J ends lost 0 bases and 0 bases respectively, with 12 bases between them. The CDR3 has 18 residues. Germline CDR1 reads LGHNA; CDR2 reads YSLEER. CDR3 coding DNA: TGCGCCAGCAGCCAAGAGGCACCCACCATCTCTGGGGCCAACGTCCTGACTTTC. Amino acid sequence: CASSQEAPTISGANVLTF.

This clone is medium-sized within its sample. The chain uses TRBV6-2 or TRBV6-3 and TRBJ1-2; 10 bases line up with TRBD1. The V gene's germline CDR1 is MNHEY and CDR2 SVGEGT. The CDR3 length is 13 residues. The V and J ends lost 6 bases and 5 bases, in that order; junction bases with no gene match: 3. The CDR3 spells CASSDRGQYGYTF. The CDR3 bases are TGTGCCAGCAGCGACAGGGGGCAATATGGCTACACCTTC.

Only a few counts were recorded for this clone. The rearrangement joins TRBV7-2 to TRBJ1-2; D is perhaps TRBD1 (5 bases). Between the trimmed V and J ends, which lost 7 bases and 4 bases, there was a span of 13 bases. The CDR3 is 13 amino acids. Germline-derived CDR1 and CDR2 are SGHTA and FQGNSA. CDR3 nucleotides: TGTGCCAGCATCCCCAGCAGGGCCTATGGCTACACCTTC. Translated, it gives CASIPSRAYGYTF.

The rearrangement links TRBV7-2 to TRBJ1-3; a possible D gene is TRBD1 (6 bases). Between the trimmed V and J ends, which lost 3 bases and 0 bases, there was a span of 12 bases. The CDR3 sequence is 16 residues long. Germline CDR1 SGHTA, CDR2 FQGNSA. CDR3 protein: CASSLAQGRSGNTIYF. CDR3 in DNA: TGTGCCAGCAGCTTGGCACAGGGACGCTCTGGAAACACCATATATTTT.

This clone came up once. The gene calls are TRBV9 and TRBJ2-7, with 11 bases aligning to TRBD1. Germline CDR1 SGDLS, CDR2 YYNGEE. J was trimmed by 7 bases and V by 3 bases; bases with no gene match: 12. This CDR3 contains 16 residues. The CDR3 sequence is CASSDPRDRGASEQYF. CDR3 nucleotides: TGTGCCAGCAGCGACCCCCGGGACAGGGGGGCCTCGGAGCAGTACTTC. Combining the CDR3 with reference TRBV9 and TRBJ2-7 gives the whole variable domain DSGVTQTPKHLITATGQRVTLRCSPRSGDLSVYWYQQSLDQGLQFLIQYYNGEERAKGNILERFSAQQFPDLHSELNLSSLELGDSALYFCASSDPRDRGASEQYFGPGTRLTVT.

CDR3 sequence reads: CASSSPGNSGNTIYF. DNA of the CDR3: TGTGCCAGCAGCTCTCCAGGTAACTCTGGAAACACCATATATTTT. The rearrangement uses TRBV7-6 and TRBJ1-3; D is unclear. This CDR3 is 15 amino acids long. Germline CDR1 reads SGHVS; CDR2 reads FNYEAQ. V was shortened by 4 bases and J by 0 bases, with 10 bases between the two germline ends.

The chain uses TRBV7-2 and TRBJ1-5; tentative D call: TRBD1 (5 bases). Germline CDR1 and CDR2: SGHTA and FQGNSA. The V end lost 1 base, the J end lost 1 base, and 11 bases lay between the germline ends. The CDR3 runs 16 residues. CDR3 in amino acids: CASSLGGDPSNQPQHF. The CDR3 DNA sequence: TGTGCCAGCAGCTTAGGGGGGGATCCCAGCAATCAGCCCCAGCATTTT.

V and J are TRBV7-9 and TRBJ2-5, with D perhaps TRBD1 (5 bases). The CDR3 extends over 15 amino acids. V lost 6 bases to trimming and J lost 4 bases, with 18 bases between them. Germline V lookup: CDR1 SEHNR, CDR2 FQNEAQ (reference sequence). The CDR3 protein is CASRSPLGAGETQYF. The DNA of the CDR3 is TGTGCCAGCAGATCCCCCTTAGGGGCTGGAGAGACCCAGTACTTC.

V gene TRBV6-6 combines with J gene TRBJ1-5, with D tentatively TRBD1 (6 bases). CDR1 and CDR2 (germline): MNHNY, SVGAGI (reference sequence). The CDR3 loop spans 14 amino acids. V lost 6 bases to trimming and J lost 1 base, with 10 bases between them. CDR3 sequence (DNA): TGTGCCAGCAGACAGGGACCAAGCAATCAGCCCCAGCATTTT. This sequence encodes CASRQGPSNQPQHF.

The chain couples TRBV9 to TRBJ1-4; 7 bases line up with TRBD1. The CDR3 runs to 16 residues. Germline assignment: CDR1 SGDLS and CDR2 YYNGEE. The J segment lost 0 bases and the V segment lost 4 bases, leaving 6 bases of the junction unmatched. The CDR3 coding sequence is TGTGCCAGCAGCCCCCGGGACAGATCAACTAATGAAAAACTGTTTTTT. Translation: CASSPRDRSTNEKLFF.

V and J are TRBV5-1 and TRBJ2-5, with 7 bases identical to TRBD1. Germline CDR1 and CDR2: SGHRS and YFSETQ. The CDR3 loop spans 15 amino acids. The trim removed 0 bases at V and 4 bases at J, leaving 6 bases unmatched. As DNA, the CDR3 is TGCGCCAGCAGCTTGGCCGGGAAGGGGGCAGAGACCCAGTACTTC. Translation gives CASSLAGKGAETQYF.

The chain recombines TRBV12-3 or TRBV12-4 with TRBJ2-1; D possibly corresponds to TRBD1 (6 bases). CDR3 length: 13 amino acids. Trimming took 7 bases from V and 9 from J, leaving 16 bases between them. CDR3 DNA sequence: TGTGCCAGCATCAAACAGGGTTTTGGTGAGCAGTTCTTC. Translation gives CASIKQGFGEQFF.

The rearrangement uses TRBV2 and TRBJ2-5, with 9 bases aligning to TRBD1. The CDR3 runs 15 residues. Looked up from germline, CDR1 is SNHLY and CDR2 is FYNNEI. Trimming at V came to 4 bases and at J to 4 bases, leaving 7 bases not matched to a gene. In DNA form, the CDR3 reads TGTGCCAGCAGTGGGGGGACAGGGTGGGGAGAGACCCAGTACTTC. The encoded protein is CASSGGTGWGETQYF.

The chain combines TRBV6-5 with TRBJ2-7; the match to TRBD1 covers 8 bases. Looked up from germline, CDR1 is MNHEY and CDR2 is SVGAGI. J lost 4 bases, V lost 5 bases, and 10 bases had no gene match. CDR3 length: 15 amino acids. The CDR3 region is CASSQTGTGQYEQYF. The CDR3 DNA is TGTGCCAGCAGTCAAACCGGGACAGGCCAGTACGAGCAGTACTTC.

J is TRBJ2-4 and V is TRBV18, with TRBD1 matching over 7 bases. The junction had 9 bases not matched to a gene; V was cut back by 6 bases and J by 4 bases. Germline-derived CDR1 and CDR2 are KGHSH and LQKENI. The CDR3 totals 15 residues. This CDR3 is CASSRPGTEKNIQYF. The CDR3 DNA reads TGTGCCAGCTCTCGGCCCGGGACAGAAAAAAACATTCAGTACTTC. The full variable domain, rest sourced from reference TRBV18 and TRBJ2-4, is NAGVMQNPRHLVRRRGQEARLRCSPMKGHSHVYWYRQLPEEGLKFMVYLQKENIIDESGMPKERFSAEFPKEGPSILRIQQVVRGDSAAYFCASSRPGTEKNIQYFGAGTRLSVL.

This clone was recorded a few times. This chain joins TRBV10-2 and TRBJ2-3; D is ambiguous. This CDR3 region has 15 residues. Germline V gene sequence: CDR1 WSHSY, CDR2 SAAADI. V lost 0 bases and J lost 0, with 7 bases in between. CDR3 sequence reads: CASSESPTSTDTQYF. The CDR3 region has the DNA TGCGCCAGCAGTGAGTCCCCTACTAGCACAGATACGCAGTATTTT.